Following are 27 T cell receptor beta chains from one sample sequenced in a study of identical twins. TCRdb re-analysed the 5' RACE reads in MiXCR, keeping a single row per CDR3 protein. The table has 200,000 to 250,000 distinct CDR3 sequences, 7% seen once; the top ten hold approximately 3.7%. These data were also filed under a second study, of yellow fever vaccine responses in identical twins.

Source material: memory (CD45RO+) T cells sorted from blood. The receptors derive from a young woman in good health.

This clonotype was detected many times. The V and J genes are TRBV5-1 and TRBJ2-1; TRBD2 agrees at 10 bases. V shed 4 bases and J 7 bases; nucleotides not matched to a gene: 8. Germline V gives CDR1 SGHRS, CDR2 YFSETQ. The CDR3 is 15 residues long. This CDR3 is CASSGASGSGNEQFF. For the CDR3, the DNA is TGCGCCAGCAGCGGTGCTAGCGGGAGTGGTAATGAGCAGTTCTTC.

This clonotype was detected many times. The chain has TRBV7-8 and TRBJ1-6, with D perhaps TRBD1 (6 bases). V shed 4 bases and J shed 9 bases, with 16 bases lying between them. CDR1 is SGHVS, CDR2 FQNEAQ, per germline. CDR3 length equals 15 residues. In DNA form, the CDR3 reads TGTGCCAGCAGCTCCGAAATCAGGGGCGGTTCACCCCTCCACTTT. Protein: CASSSEIRGGSPLHF.

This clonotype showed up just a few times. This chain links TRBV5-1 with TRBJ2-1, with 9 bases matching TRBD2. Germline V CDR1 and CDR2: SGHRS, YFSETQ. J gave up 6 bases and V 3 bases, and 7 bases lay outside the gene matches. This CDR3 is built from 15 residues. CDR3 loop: CASSYGTSLGNEQFF. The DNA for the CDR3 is TGCGCCAGCAGCTACGGGACTAGCTTGGGCAATGAGCAGTTCTTC.

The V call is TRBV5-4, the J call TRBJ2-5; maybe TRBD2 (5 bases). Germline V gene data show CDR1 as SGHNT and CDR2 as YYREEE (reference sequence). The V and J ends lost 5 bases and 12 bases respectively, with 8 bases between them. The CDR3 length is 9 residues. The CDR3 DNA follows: TGTGCCAGCAGTTCAGCGGAGTACTTC. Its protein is CASSSAEYF.

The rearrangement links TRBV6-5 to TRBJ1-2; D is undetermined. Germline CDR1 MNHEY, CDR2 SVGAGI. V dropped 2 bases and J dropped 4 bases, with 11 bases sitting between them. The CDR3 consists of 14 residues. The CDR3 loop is CASSYREGVYGYTF. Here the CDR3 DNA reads TGTGCCAGCAGTTACCGGGAGGGAGTCTATGGCTACACCTTC.

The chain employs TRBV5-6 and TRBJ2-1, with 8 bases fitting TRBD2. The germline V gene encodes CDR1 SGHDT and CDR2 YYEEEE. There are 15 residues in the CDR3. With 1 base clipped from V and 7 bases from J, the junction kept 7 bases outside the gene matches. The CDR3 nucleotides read TGTGCCAGCAGCTTGCTAGCGGGTAAAAGGAATGAGCAGTTCTTC. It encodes CASSLLAGKRNEQFF.

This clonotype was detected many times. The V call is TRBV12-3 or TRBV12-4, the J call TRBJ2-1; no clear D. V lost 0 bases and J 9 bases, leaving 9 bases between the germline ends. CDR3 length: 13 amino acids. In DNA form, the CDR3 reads TGTGCCAGCAGTTTAGCGCTAGTAGGTGAGCAGTTCTTC. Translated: CASSLALVGEQFF.

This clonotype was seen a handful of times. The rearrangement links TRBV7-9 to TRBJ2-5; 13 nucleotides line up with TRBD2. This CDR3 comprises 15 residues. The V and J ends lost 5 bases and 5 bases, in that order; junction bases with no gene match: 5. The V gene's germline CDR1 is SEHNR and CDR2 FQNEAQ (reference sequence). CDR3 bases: TGTGCCAGCAGCGCGGGACTAGCGGGGAGGGAGACCCAGTACTTC. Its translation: CASSAGLAGRETQYF.

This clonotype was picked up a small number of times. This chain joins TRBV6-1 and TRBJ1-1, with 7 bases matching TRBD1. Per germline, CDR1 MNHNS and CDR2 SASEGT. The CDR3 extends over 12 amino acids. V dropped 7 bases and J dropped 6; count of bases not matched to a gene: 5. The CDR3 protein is CASTTGVAEAFF. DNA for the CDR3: TGTGCCAGCACCACAGGGGTTGCTGAAGCTTTCTTT.

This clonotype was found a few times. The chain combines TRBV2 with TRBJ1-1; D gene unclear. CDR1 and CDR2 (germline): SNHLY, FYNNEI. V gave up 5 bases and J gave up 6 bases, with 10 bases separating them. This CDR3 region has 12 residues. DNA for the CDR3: TGTGCCAGCAGTCGGATTGGCGCTGAAGCTTTCTTT. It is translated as CASSRIGAEAFF.

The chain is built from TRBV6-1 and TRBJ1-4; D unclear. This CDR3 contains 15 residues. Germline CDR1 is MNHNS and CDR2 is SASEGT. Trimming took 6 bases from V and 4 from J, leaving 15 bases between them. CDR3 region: CASSPYRAVNEKLFF. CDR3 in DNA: TGTGCCAGCAGCCCATACCGGGCTGTTAATGAAAAACTGTTTTTT.

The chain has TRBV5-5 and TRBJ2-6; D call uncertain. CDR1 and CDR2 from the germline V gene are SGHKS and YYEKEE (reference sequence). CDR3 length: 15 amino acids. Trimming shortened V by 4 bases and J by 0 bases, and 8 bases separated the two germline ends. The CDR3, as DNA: TGTGCCAGCAGCCCCATCAGCTCTGGGGCCAACGTCCTGACTTTC. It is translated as CASSPISSGANVLTF.

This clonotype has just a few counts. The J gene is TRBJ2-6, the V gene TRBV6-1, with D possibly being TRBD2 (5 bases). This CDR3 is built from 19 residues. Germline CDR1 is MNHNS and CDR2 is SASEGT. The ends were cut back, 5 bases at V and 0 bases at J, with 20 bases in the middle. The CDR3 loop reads CASSNLGSSLSSGANVLTF. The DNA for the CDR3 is TGTGCCAGCAGTAATCTGGGGAGCTCTCTGAGCTCTGGGGCCAACGTCCTGACTTTC.

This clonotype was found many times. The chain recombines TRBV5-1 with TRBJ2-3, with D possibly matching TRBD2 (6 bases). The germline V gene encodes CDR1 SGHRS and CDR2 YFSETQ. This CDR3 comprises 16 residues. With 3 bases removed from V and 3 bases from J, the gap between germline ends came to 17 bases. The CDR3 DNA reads TGCGCCAGCAGCTCGGGACTGACCCTAGGAACAGATACGCAGTATTTT. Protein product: CASSSGLTLGTDTQYF.

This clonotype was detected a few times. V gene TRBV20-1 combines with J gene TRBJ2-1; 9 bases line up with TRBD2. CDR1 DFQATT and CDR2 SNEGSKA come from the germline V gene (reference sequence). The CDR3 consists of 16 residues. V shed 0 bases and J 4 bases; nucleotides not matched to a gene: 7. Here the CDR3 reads CSARDIYSGRYNEQFF. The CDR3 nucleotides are TGCAGTGCTAGAGATATTTATAGCGGGAGATACAATGAGCAGTTCTTC.

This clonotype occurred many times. Here the CDR3 reads CASSSQGQGRQTQYF. The CDR3, as DNA: TGTGCCAGCAGTTCCCAAGGGCAGGGTCGACAGACCCAGTACTTC. The chain joins TRBV12-3 or TRBV12-4 to TRBJ2-5; D possibly corresponds to TRBD1 (5 bases). The ends were cut back, 4 bases at V and 6 bases at J, with 18 bases in the middle. This CDR3 contains 15 residues.

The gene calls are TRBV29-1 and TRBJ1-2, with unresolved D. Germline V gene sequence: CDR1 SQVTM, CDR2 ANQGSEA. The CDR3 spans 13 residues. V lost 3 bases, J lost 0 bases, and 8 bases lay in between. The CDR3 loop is CSVETQANYGYTF. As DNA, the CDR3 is TGCAGCGTTGAGACTCAAGCTAACTATGGCTACACCTTC.

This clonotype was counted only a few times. The CDR3 coding sequence is TGTGCCAGCAGCTTAGCGGGGCTAGCGGGAGCCCCGGACCCAGAAGAGACCCAGTACTTC. This gives the protein CASSLAGLAGAPDPEETQYF. The chain recombines TRBV7-2 with TRBJ2-5; 10 nucleotides align to TRBD2. The CDR3 is 20 amino acids. Germline values: CDR1 SGHTA, CDR2 FQGNSA. The ends lost 0 bases at V and 3 bases at J; junction bases unmatched: 16.

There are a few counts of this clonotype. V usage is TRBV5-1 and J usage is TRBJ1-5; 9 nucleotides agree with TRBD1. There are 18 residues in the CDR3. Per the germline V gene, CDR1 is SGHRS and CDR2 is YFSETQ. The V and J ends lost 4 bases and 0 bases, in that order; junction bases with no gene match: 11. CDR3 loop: CASSPGPGQGYSNQPQHF. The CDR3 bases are TGCGCCAGCAGCCCCGGACCGGGACAGGGTTATAGCAATCAGCCCCAGCATTTT.

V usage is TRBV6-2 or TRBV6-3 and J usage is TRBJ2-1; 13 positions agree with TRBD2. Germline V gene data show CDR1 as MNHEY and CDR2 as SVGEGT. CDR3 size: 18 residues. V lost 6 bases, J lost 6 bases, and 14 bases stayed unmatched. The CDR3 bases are TGTGCCAGCAGACCGGGACTAGCGGGACAGGCAGGGCCCAATGAGCAGTTCTTC. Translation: CASRPGLAGQAGPNEQFF.

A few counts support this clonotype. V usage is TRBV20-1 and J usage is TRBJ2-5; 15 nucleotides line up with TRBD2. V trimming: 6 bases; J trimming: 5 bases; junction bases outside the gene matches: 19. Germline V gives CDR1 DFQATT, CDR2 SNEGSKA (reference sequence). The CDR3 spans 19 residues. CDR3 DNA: TGCAGTGCCAACGAAGGGATAGGACTAGCGGGAGGGCCGGGTGAGACCCAGTACTTC. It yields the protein CSANEGIGLAGGPGETQYF.

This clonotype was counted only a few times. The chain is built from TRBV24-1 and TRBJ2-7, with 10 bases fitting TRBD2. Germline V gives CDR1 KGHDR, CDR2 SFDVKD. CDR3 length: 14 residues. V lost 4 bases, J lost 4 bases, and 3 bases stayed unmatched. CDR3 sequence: CATSDTGLAYEQYF. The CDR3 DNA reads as TGTGCCACCAGTGACACGGGACTAGCGTACGAGCAGTACTTC.

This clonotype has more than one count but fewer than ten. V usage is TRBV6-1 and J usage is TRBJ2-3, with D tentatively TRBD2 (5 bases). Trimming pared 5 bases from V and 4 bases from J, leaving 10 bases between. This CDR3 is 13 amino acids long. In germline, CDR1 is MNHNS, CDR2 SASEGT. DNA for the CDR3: TGTGCCAGCAGTCTAGCCGCCGCAGATACGCAGTATTTT. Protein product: CASSLAAADTQYF.

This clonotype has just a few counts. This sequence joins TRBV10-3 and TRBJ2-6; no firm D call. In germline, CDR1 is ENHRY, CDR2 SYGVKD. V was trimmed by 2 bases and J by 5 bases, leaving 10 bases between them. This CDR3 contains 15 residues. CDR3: CAISEGRVWANVLTF. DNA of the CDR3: TGTGCCATCAGTGAGGGTCGGGTATGGGCCAACGTCCTGACTTTC.

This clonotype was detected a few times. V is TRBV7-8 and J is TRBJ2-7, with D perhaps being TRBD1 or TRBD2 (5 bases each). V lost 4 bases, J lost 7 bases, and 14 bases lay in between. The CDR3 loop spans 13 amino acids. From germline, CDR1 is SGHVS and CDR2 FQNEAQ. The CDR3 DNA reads TGTGCCAGCAGCTCTCTCGGGGCTAGGGAGCAGTACGTC. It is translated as CASSSLGAREQYV.

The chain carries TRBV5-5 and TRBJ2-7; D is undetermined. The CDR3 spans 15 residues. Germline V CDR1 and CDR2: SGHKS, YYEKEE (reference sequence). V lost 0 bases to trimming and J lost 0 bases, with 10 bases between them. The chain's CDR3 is CASSLGPYSSYEQYF. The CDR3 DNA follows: TGTGCCAGCAGCTTGGGGCCTTACAGCTCCTACGAGCAGTACTTC.

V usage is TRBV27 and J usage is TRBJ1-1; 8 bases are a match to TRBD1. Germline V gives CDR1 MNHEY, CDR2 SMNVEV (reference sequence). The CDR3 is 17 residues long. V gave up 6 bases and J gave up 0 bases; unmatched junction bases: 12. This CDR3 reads CASSPAGRGPLNTEAFF. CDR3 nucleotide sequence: TGTGCCAGCAGCCCCGCGGGCAGGGGGCCACTGAACACTGAAGCTTTCTTT.